The 30 T cell receptor beta chains below were found in one sample sequenced in a study of blood T cell repertoires in COVID-19. The protocol was immunoSEQ multiplex PCR, while the TCRdb copy is restricted to in-frame clones and leaves out a portion. The table lists around 91,000 clones, approximately 86% of them singletons. Specimen: peripheral blood. The receptors were gathered from a human donor in a cohort sampled during active COVID-19.

The V call is TRBV4-3, the J call TRBJ1-2, with 7 bases aligning to TRBD1. Germline loops: CDR1 LGHNA, CDR2 YSLEER. The CDR3 consists of 16 residues. The J segment lost 6 bases and the V segment lost 0 bases, leaving 10 bases of the junction unmatched. CDR3 loop: CASSQDGPVQGNGYTF. CDR3 nucleotide sequence: TGCGCCAGCAGCCAAGATGGCCCCGTACAGGGGAATGGCTACACCTTC.

CDR3 region: CASSLNRNGGEQYF. CDR3 sequence (DNA): TGTGCCAGCAGCTTAAACAGGAACGGTGGCGAGCAGTACTTC. The rearrangement uses TRBV7-3 and TRBJ2-7, with D possibly TRBD1 on 5 matching bases. In germline, CDR1 is SGHTA, CDR2 FQGTGA. The CDR3 totals 14 residues. V was clipped by 1 base and J by 6 bases, with 13 bases between them.

The chain employs TRBV4-1 and TRBJ1-1; D not certain. The length of the CDR3 is 14 residues. The V gene lost 0 bases and the J gene lost 1 base, with 6 bases spanning the gap. Germline loops: CDR1 MGHRA, CDR2 YSYEKL. This CDR3 is CASSQEIQNTEAFF. The CDR3 DNA follows: TGCGCCAGCAGCCAAGAGATACAGAACACTGAAGCTTTCTTT.

V is TRBV7-2 and J is TRBJ2-3, with 7 nucleotides matching TRBD2. Germline V CDR1 and CDR2: SGHTA, FQGNSA. This CDR3 has 16 residues. V was pared by 3 bases and J by 6 bases, with 12 bases of the junction left unmatched. CDR3 nucleotides: TGTGCCAGCAGCTTGGATCGGGACTACCGGGCCGATACGCAGTATTTT. Amino acids: CASSLDRDYRADTQYF.

The V gene is TRBV6-5, the J gene TRBJ1-1, with a tentative D call TRBD1 (6 bases). Germline V gives CDR1 MNHEY, CDR2 SVGAGI. The CDR3 totals 15 residues. V was trimmed by 6 bases and J by 5 bases, leaving 19 bases between them. The CDR3 protein is CASSLFTGSRTEAFF. The DNA for the CDR3 is TGTGCCAGCAGCCTCTTTACAGGGAGTCGGACTGAAGCTTTCTTT.

This chain links TRBV18 with TRBJ1-2; 7 bases agree with TRBD1. Germline values: CDR1 KGHSH, CDR2 LQKENI. J was trimmed by 8 bases and V by 2 bases; bases with no gene match: 11. The CDR3 length is 15 residues. The CDR3 reads CASSPTDTGVEGYTF. The CDR3 DNA is TGTGCCAGCTCACCAACCGATACAGGGGTAGAGGGCTACACCTTC.

This clone was found a few times. The gene calls are TRBV19 and TRBJ1-5, with 7 positions matching TRBD1. Per germline, CDR1 LNHDA and CDR2 SQIVND (reference sequence). V dropped 6 bases and J dropped 2; count of bases not matched to a gene: 1. The CDR3 extends over 13 amino acids. CDR3 nucleotides: TGTGCCAGTAGCGGGACAGGCAATCAGCCCCAGCATTTT. The encoded protein is CASSGTGNQPQHF.

The chain employs TRBV7-4 and TRBJ1-5; 7 bases align to TRBD1. The CDR3 has 16 amino acids. V was pared by 1 base and J by 6 bases, with 9 bases of the junction left unmatched. Germline V CDR1 and CDR2: SGHVT, SQSDAQ. The CDR3 DNA sequence: TGTGCCAGCAGCTTAGAAGTGACAGGGATGGGTCAGCCCCAGCATTTT. Translating gives CASSLEVTGMGQPQHF. Full variable domain (missing parts from reference TRBV7-4 and TRBJ1-5): GAGVSQSPRYKVAKRGRDVALRCDSISGHVTLYWYRQTLGQGSEVLTYSQSDAQRDKSGRPSGRFSAERPERSVSTLKIQRTEQGDSAVYLCASSLEVTGMGQPQHFGDGTRLSIL.

V usage is TRBV5-1 and J usage is TRBJ2-1; 10 bases align to TRBD2. The CDR3 loop spans 16 amino acids. Germline loops: CDR1 SGHRS, CDR2 YFSETQ. V lost 0 bases to trimming and J lost 4 bases; unmatched junction nucleotides: 4. CDR3 bases: TGCGCCAGCAGCTTGGCACTAGCGGGACCTTACAATGAGCAGTTCTTC. This codes for CASSLALAGPYNEQFF.

V is TRBV2 and J is TRBJ2-2, with 7 nucleotides matching TRBD1. CDR3 length: 15 residues. J was trimmed by 6 bases and V by 6 bases; bases with no gene match: 10. CDR1 SNHLY and CDR2 FYNNEI come from the germline V gene. The CDR3 here is CASSADRVAAGELFF. The DNA of the CDR3 is TGTGCCAGCAGCGCCGACAGGGTGGCGGCCGGGGAGCTGTTTTTT. Full variable domain (remainder filled in from reference TRBV2 and TRBJ2-2): EPEVTQTPSHQVTQMGQEVILRCVPISNHLYFYWYRQILGQKVEFLVSFYNNEISEKSEIFDDQFSVERPDGSNFTLKIRSTKLEDSAMYFCASSADRVAAGELFFGEGSRLTVL.

The V gene is TRBV9, the J gene TRBJ2-2, with TRBD2 identical over 8 bases. V dropped 4 bases and J dropped 5; count of bases not matched to a gene: 10. CDR1 and CDR2 from the germline V gene are SGDLS and YYNGEE. The CDR3 is made up of 16 amino acids. The CDR3 nucleotides are TGTGCCAGCAGCCCCTCCGGGACTAGTATAACCGGGGAGCTGTTTTTT. As protein: CASSPSGTSITGELFF.

The rearrangement uses TRBV7-3 and TRBJ2-3; 11 positions match TRBD2. Trimming took 2 bases from V and 3 from J; bases not matched to a gene: 10. The CDR3 length is 18 residues. Germline CDR1 is SGHTA and CDR2 is FQGTGA. The CDR3 loop is CASSLLGRTSGRTDTQYF. CDR3 coding DNA: TGTGCCAGCAGCTTATTAGGGAGAACTAGCGGGAGAACAGATACGCAGTATTTT.

A remark on this clone: An end of the junction does not agree with germline; a read error may underlie this. As DNA, the CDR3 is TGTGCCAGCAGCTTGGACGGGCAACGGGGTACTCTCTTT. Encoded protein: CASSLDGQRGTLF. The chain links TRBV5-4 to TRBJ1-1; D is unresolved. CDR1 SGHNT and CDR2 YYREEE come from the germline V gene (reference sequence). The CDR3 runs 13 residues. Together with reference TRBV5-4 and TRBJ1-1, the CDR3 gives the full variable domain: ETGVTQSPTHLIKTRGQQVTLRCSSQSGHNTVSWYQQALGQGPQFIFQYYREEENGRGNFPPRFSGLQFPNYSSELNVNALELDDSALYLCASSLDGQRGTLFGQGTRLTVV.

The V and J genes are TRBV10-3 and TRBJ1-1; 7 bases map to TRBD1. This CDR3 is built from 16 residues. Trimming took 4 bases from V and 0 from J; bases not matched to a gene: 8. Germline values: CDR1 ENHRY, CDR2 SYGVKD. This CDR3 reads CAISGNTGEMNTEAFF. CDR3 DNA: TGTGCCATCAGTGGCAATACAGGGGAGATGAACACTGAAGCTTTCTTT.

The genes are TRBV12-5 and TRBJ2-1; weak D call: TRBD1 (5 bases). Germline V gene data show CDR1 as LGHNT and CDR2 as FRNRAP. CDR3 size: 14 residues. V was clipped by 9 bases and J by 8 bases, with 20 bases between them. This CDR3 is CARVERERGYEQFF. The CDR3 DNA reads as TGTGCTAGAGTAGAAAGGGAAAGGGGTTATGAGCAGTTCTTC.

The rearrangement links TRBV6-5 to TRBJ1-2, with 8 bases that match TRBD1. The germline CDR1 and CDR2 sequences are MNHEY and SVGAGI. This CDR3 has 15 residues. V lost 2 bases, J lost 2 bases, and 4 bases stayed unmatched. The CDR3 DNA follows: TGTGCCAGCAGTTACGGCAGGGGGCGAAACTATGGCTACACCTTC. This translates into CASSYGRGRNYGYTF.

This clone was seen a handful of times. V and J are TRBV12-3 or TRBV12-4 and TRBJ2-7, with TRBD2 matching 13 bases. The CDR3 spans 13 residues. The junction had 2 bases not matched to a gene; V was cut back by 8 bases and J by 4 bases. In nucleotides, the CDR3 is TGTGCCAGCCGACTAGCGGGAGGATACGAGCAGTACTTC. It encodes CASRLAGGYEQYF.

This CDR3 reads CASSSSGDFYNEQFF. In nucleotides, the CDR3 is TGTGCCAGCAGCTCCTCGGGGGACTTCTACAATGAGCAGTTCTTC. V is TRBV11-3 and J is TRBJ2-1; weak D call: TRBD2 (6 bases). The length of the CDR3 is 15 residues. V was cut by 4 bases and J by 3 bases, with 13 bases left in between. Germline V gene data show CDR1 as SGHNT and CDR2 as YENEEA.

The chain combines TRBV11-1 with TRBJ2-1; no definite D call. Trimming left V 1 base short and J 8 bases short, with 15 bases between. Germline-derived CDR1 and CDR2 are SGHAT and FQDESV (reference sequence). The CDR3 runs to 15 residues. CDR3 protein: CASSLESNVPDEQFF. The CDR3 DNA is TGTGCCAGCAGCTTAGAGTCCAACGTGCCGGATGAGCAGTTCTTC.

This rearrangement joins TRBV18 to TRBJ2-5; D ambiguous. Per the germline V gene, CDR1 is KGHSH and CDR2 is LQKENI. Deletions cut 3 bases from V and 0 bases from J, with 5 bases between. This CDR3 region has 13 residues. The CDR3 region has the DNA TGTGCCAGCTCACCCGAGTACCAAGAGACCCAGTACTTC. It is translated as CASSPEYQETQYF.

This clone was seen a handful of times. The rearrangement uses TRBV3-1 (or the pseudogene TRBV3-2) and TRBJ1-4; perhaps TRBD1 as D (5 bases). Germline CDR1 LGHDT, CDR2 YNNKEL (reference sequence). The CDR3 totals 13 residues. The ends were cut back, 6 bases at V and 3 bases at J, with 8 bases in the middle. The CDR3: CASRDSPNEKLFF. As DNA, the CDR3 is TGTGCCAGCAGAGACAGCCCTAATGAAAAACTGTTTTTT.

This clone was counted a few times. The chain joins TRBV5-5 to TRBJ1-5; D call uncertain. Germline V gene data show CDR1 as SGHKS and CDR2 as YYEKEE (reference sequence). V was shortened by 0 bases and J by 5 bases, with 9 bases between the two germline ends. The CDR3 length is 14 residues. This CDR3 reads CASSLAWRDQPQHF. CDR3 DNA sequence: TGTGCCAGCAGCTTGGCGTGGAGAGATCAGCCCCAGCATTTT.

The V call is TRBV6-2 or TRBV6-3, the J call TRBJ1-1, with D perhaps matching TRBD1 (6 bases). This CDR3 spans 13 amino acids. The germline CDR1 and CDR2 sequences are MNHEY and SVGEGT. Trimming left V 0 bases short and J 7 bases short, with 9 bases between. For the CDR3, the DNA is TGTGCCAGCAGTTACTCGGGGGCCCTTGAAGCTTTCTTT. It codes for CASSYSGALEAFF.

The CDR3 loop reads CASSLASGGNEQFF. The DNA for the CDR3 is TGCGCCAGCAGCTTGGCCTCGGGGGGAAATGAGCAGTTCTTC. This chain links TRBV5-1 with TRBJ2-1, with 7 bases lining up with TRBD2. The CDR3 runs 14 residues. The germline CDR1 and CDR2 sequences are SGHRS and YFSETQ. V shed 0 bases, J shed 7 bases, and the junction held 4 bases outside the gene matches.

The CDR3 bases are TGTGCCAGAAACAGATCACGGCAATATGGCTACACCTTC. This sequence encodes CARNRSRQYGYTF. J is TRBJ1-2 and V is TRBV6-4, with unresolved D. Germline CDR1 and CDR2: MRHNA and SNTAGT. The CDR3 length is 13 residues. Trimming took 9 bases from V and 5 from J, leaving 16 bases between them.

CDR3 bases: TGTGCCAGTAGTTTATTAGCGGGGGTGGGCACAGATACGCAGTATTTT. Translation gives CASSLLAGVGTDTQYF. The rearrangement joins TRBV19 to TRBJ2-3; 9 nucleotides line up with TRBD2. Germline V lookup: CDR1 LNHDA, CDR2 SQIVND (reference sequence). Trimming cost V 5 bases and J 1 base; bases outside gene matches: 7. The CDR3 extends over 16 amino acids.

In this sample, this clone turned up once. The gene calls are TRBV19 and TRBJ1-2, with unresolved D. CDR1 and CDR2 from the germline V gene are LNHDA and SQIVND (reference sequence). CDR3 size: 13 residues. Trimming took off 0 bases at V and 3 bases at J, with 5 bases between the two ends. The CDR3 DNA sequence: TGTGCCAGTAGTATAGACGCGGACTATGGCTACACCTTC. It translates to CASSIDADYGYTF. Full variable domain (outside the CDR3, taken from reference TRBV19 and TRBJ1-2): DGGITQSPKYLFRKEGQNVTLSCEQNLNHDAMYWYRQDPGQGLRLIYYSQIVNDFQKGDIAEGYSVSREKKESFPLTVTSAQKNPTAFYLCASSIDADYGYTFGSGTRLTVV.

This chain joins TRBV6-4 and TRBJ2-3, with D tentatively TRBD2 (6 bases). Germline-derived CDR1 and CDR2 are MRHNA and SNTAGT. The V and J ends lost 6 bases and 0 bases respectively, with 13 bases between them. This CDR3 spans 15 amino acids. CDR3 nucleotide sequence: TGTGCCAGCAGCCCGGGCCTAGCGAGCACAGATACGCAGTATTTT. Its translation: CASSPGLASTDTQYF.

This clone was seen only a few times. The rearrangement uses TRBV7-6 and TRBJ1-6; no firm D call. In germline, CDR1 is SGHVS, CDR2 FNYEAQ. This CDR3 has 14 amino acids. Trimming removed 1 base from V and 9 bases from J, with 10 bases in between. The CDR3 is CASSLGGFGSPLHF. Here the CDR3 DNA reads TGTGCCAGCAGCTTAGGCGGGTTTGGTTCACCCCTCCACTTT.

The chain links TRBV19 to TRBJ2-7; 12 nucleotides match TRBD2. The J segment lost 2 bases and the V segment lost 5 bases, leaving 4 bases of the junction unmatched. Germline V CDR1 and CDR2: LNHDA, SQIVND (reference sequence). The CDR3 consists of 15 residues. CDR3: CASSQTSGRTYEQYF. CDR3 DNA: TGTGCCAGTAGTCAAACTAGCGGGAGGACCTACGAGCAGTACTTC. Complete variable domain (other parts from reference TRBV19 and TRBJ2-7): DGGITQSPKYLFRKEGQNVTLSCEQNLNHDAMYWYRQDPGQGLRLIYYSQIVNDFQKGDIAEGYSVSREKKESFPLTVTSAQKNPTAFYLCASSQTSGRTYEQYFGPGTRLTVT.